The 4 T cell receptor beta chains presented below share a single source sample, sequenced in a study of T cells in Graves' hyperthyroidism and ophthalmopathy. RNA transcripts provided the source from which TCR beta CDR3 regions were amplified. With the HTBI primer set, the TCR CDR3 went through a first round of RT-PCR. TCRdb used MiXCR to reprocess the multiplex PCR reads, holding one entry per CDR3 protein. The repertoire holds tens of thousands of distinct CDR3 sequences, with around 56% as singletons. The sample taken for sequencing was blood. The receptors derive from a man in his forties with Graves' ophthalmopathy.

This clonotype has ten or more counts. The rearrangement links TRBV19 to TRBJ1-2, with D tentatively TRBD1 (5 bases). This CDR3 has 13 amino acids. Germline V gene sequence: CDR1 LNHDA, CDR2 SQIVND (reference sequence). Trimming left V 10 bases short and J 4 bases short, with 16 bases between. CDR3 coding DNA: TGTGCCACCAAGGGACCTTACCTCTATGGCTACACCTTC. Its protein is CATKGPYLYGYTF.

This clonotype has at least ten counts. The CDR3 bases are TGTGCCAGTAGTAGGACAGGGTCAAGCGTTGGAACCGGGGAGCTGTTTTTT. Protein: CASSRTGSSVGTGELFF. The rearrangement uses TRBV19 and TRBJ2-2; TRBD1 matches 8 bases. V shed 4 bases, J shed 5 bases, and the junction held 12 bases outside the gene matches. This CDR3 region has 17 residues. In germline, CDR1 is LNHDA, CDR2 SQIVND (reference sequence).

The CDR3 DNA is TGTGCCAGCAGTGAATCTGGGGACCACTCAGATACGCAGTATTTT. Translation gives CASSESGDHSDTQYF. The chain carries TRBV6-1 and TRBJ2-3; D is perhaps TRBD1 or TRBD2 (5 bases each). The CDR3 is made up of 15 amino acids. The germline V and J ends were trimmed by 2 bases and 4 bases, with 13 bases remaining between them. Germline lookup yields CDR1 MNHNS and CDR2 SASEGT.

The chain recombines TRBV7-9 with TRBJ2-7; TRBD2 might be the D (5 bases). Germline values: CDR1 SEHNR, CDR2 FQNEAQ (reference sequence). Trimming left V 4 bases short and J 3 bases short, with 10 bases between. This CDR3 is built from 13 residues. CDR3 sequence reads: CASSSPLGYEQYF. CDR3 DNA sequence: TGTGCCAGCAGCTCACCACTAGGCTACGAGCAGTACTTC.